This T cell receptor (beta chain) was captured by sequencing in a study of regulatory T cells in long-lasting Graves disease. The overall study: Persistence in Graves' disease denoted antithyroid drug use beyond 5 years alongside positive TSH receptor antibodies.

This clonotype was counted many times. Antigen unknown. Sequencing libraries for TCR beta were prepared with iRepertoire HTBI primers and Arm-PCR of CDR3 regions. TCRdb ran MiXCR on the multiplex PCR reads and lists one entry per CDR3 protein. The sample includes a few hundred thousand distinct CDR3 sequences, 23% of them seen just once. The CDR3 is 15 residues long. J gave up 4 bases and V 6 bases, and 8 bases lay outside the gene matches. Per germline, CDR1 SEHNR and CDR2 FQNEAQ (reference sequence). Described time point: persistent/refractory GD, antithyroid drugs over 5 years with positive TRAb. PBMC-derived RNA was used for the TCR library. Whole-study results and caveats: Favored gene segments in persistent disease were TRBV28, TRBJ1-2 and TRBJ2-5.

The V call is TRBV7-9, the J call TRBJ2-2; 7 nucleotides match TRBD2. The source of this sequence is a woman in her 40s with Graves disease. The material sequenced was peripheral blood mononuclear cells (PBMCs), taken when the disease was refractory, from a patient treated with antithyroid drugs. This CDR3 is CASRPSGRATGELFF. CDR3 DNA: TGTGCCAGCAGGCCTAGCGGTCGTGCCACCGGGGAGCTGTTTTTT. Looking up the rest from reference TRBV7-9 and TRBJ2-2 gives the full variable domain: DTGVSQNPRHKITKRGQNVTFRCDPISEHNRLYWYRQTLGQGPEFLTYFQNEAQLEKSRLLSDRFSAERPKGSFSTLEIQRTEQGDSAMYLCASRPSGRATGELFFGEGSRLTVL.